This T cell receptor (beta chain) was documented in a study of tumor and adjacent non-tumor tissue in lung cancer. At the level of the study: Histology: about a dozen adenocarcinoma, 2 squamous cell carcinoma, 1 small cell lung cancer. On average, productive TCRbeta reads reached about 4 million per sample. Notes on the study in general: Normal lung showed higher cumulative top 100 clone frequency than tumor. Significantly higher TCR diversity was found in tumor than normal lung.

The germline V gene encodes CDR1 SGHAT and CDR2 FQNNGV. This CDR3 contains 14 residues. Trimming took off 9 bases at V and 4 bases at J, with 17 bases between the two ends. This clonotype appeared a few times. The antigen is not known. TCRbeta libraries were built with three rounds of nested PCR, modified from ARM-PCR. TCRdb reprocessed the multiplex PCR reads with MiXCR, giving one entry per CDR3 protein. Altogether 77,000 or so distinct CDR3 sequences are present, 76% being singletons, with the ten largest covering 40%. RNA was extracted from bulk tissue without any cell sorting. More than 3 cm separated this lung sample from the edge of the tumor.

Sequencing input: distant non-tumor lung tissue. The chain employs TRBV11-2 and TRBJ2-3; D possibly corresponds to TRBD2 (5 bases). The sequence was collected from a man between 65 and 80 years old with non-small cell lung cancer. The CDR3 nucleotides are TGTGCCAGTACCTCACAGCGGTTCTCAGATACGCAGTATTTT. Translated, it gives CASTSQRFSDTQYF.